This T cell receptor (beta chain) was captured by sequencing in a study of regulatory T cells in long-lasting Graves disease. Background on the study: For under 3 months, newly diagnosed Graves' patients had been taking antithyroid drugs.

This clonotype was recorded many times. The CDR3 consists of 15 residues. CDR1 and CDR2 (germline): SQVTM, ANQGSEA. Trimming removed 1 base at V and 4 bases at J, with 16 bases between. Time point here: newly diagnosed GD, antithyroid drugs for less than 3 months. PBMC-derived RNA was used for the TCR library. With iRepertoire HTBI primers and Arm-PCR of CDR3 regions, TCR beta libraries were built. As processed by the authors: The samples included 62 TRBV and 14 to 15 TRBJ segments. One entry per CDR3 protein results from TCRdb running MiXCR on the multiplex PCR reads. These V and J calls are TCRdb output, not the study's own analysis. The profile covers 400,000 to 500,000 distinct CDR3 sequences, with 14% appearing a single time and over 15% taken by the ten largest. The same specimen was also included in a second study, on T cells in Graves' hyperthyroidism and ophthalmopathy. That paper states: Ophthalmopathy could be told apart from stable hyperthyroidism with a 13 V-J model.

The chain employs TRBV29-1 and TRBJ2-5, with a tentative D call TRBD2 (5 bases). The clonotype was recovered from a woman aged 45-59 years with Graves disease. The sequences come from peripheral blood mononuclear cells (PBMCs), collected at new diagnosis, from a patient treated with antithyroid drugs. In DNA, the CDR3 is TGCAGCGTTGAAGCGGCCAGGACTGTACCAGAGACCCAGTACTTC. Translating gives CSVEAARTVPETQYF.